The rows below give T cell receptor beta chains drawn from one sample of a study of blood T cell repertoires in COVID-19. Libraries were prepared by immunoSEQ multiplex PCR; TCRdb keeps only in-frame clonotypes and omits some of them. The sample shows 85,000 to 120,000 clones, around 90% of them seen only once. Material: peripheral blood. Source of these receptors: a woman aged 45 to 65 with COVID-19, enrolled during active disease. Each CDR3 is given with its conserved first and last residue. Each record gives: CDR3 protein, CDR3 DNA, D gene, V gene, clone size, J gene. The D gene is left open where the match is weak. Only part of the rows carry a size: once, few, many, or a class if the clone is expanded.

cdr3_aa: CASSFRGVLRYGYTF; cdr3_nt: TGTGCCAGCAGCTTCCGGGGGGTTTTGCGCTATGGCTACACCTTC; d_call: .; v_call: TRBV5-6; clone_size: once; j_call: TRBJ1-2
cdr3_aa: CASGSRVLGYGYTF; cdr3_nt: TGTGCCAGCGGGTCCAGGGTTCTCGGCTATGGCTACACCTTC; d_call: .; v_call: TRBV28; clone_size: .; j_call: TRBJ1-2
cdr3_aa: CASSFTGLSTDTQYF; cdr3_nt: TGTGCCAGCAGCTTCACAGGGTTAAGCACAGATACGCAGTATTTT; d_call: .; v_call: TRBV9; clone_size: once; j_call: TRBJ2-3
cdr3_aa: CASSIYSRGAGTGELFF; cdr3_nt: TGCGCCAGCAGCATATACTCGCGGGGGGCGGGGACCGGGGAGCTGTTTTTT; d_call: TRBD2; v_call: TRBV5-1; clone_size: .; j_call: TRBJ2-2
cdr3_aa: CASSLEGGSGYTF; cdr3_nt: TGCGCCAGCAGCTTGGAAGGAGGTTCTGGCTACACCTTC; d_call: .; v_call: TRBV5-1; clone_size: few; j_call: TRBJ1-2
cdr3_aa: CASSPGLAAYEQYF; cdr3_nt: TGTGCCAGCAGCCCTGGACTAGCCGCCTACGAGCAGTACTTC; d_call: TRBD2; v_call: TRBV9; clone_size: .; j_call: TRBJ2-7
cdr3_aa: CASSLVIGVYANEKLFF; cdr3_nt: TGTGCCAGCAGCTTAGTCATCGGGGTTTACGCTAATGAAAAACTGTTTTTT; d_call: .; v_call: TRBV7-9; clone_size: .; j_call: TRBJ1-4
cdr3_aa: CASSLDRVQETQYF; cdr3_nt: TGCGCCAGCAGCCTGGACAGGGTCCAAGAGACCCAGTACTTC; d_call: TRBD1; v_call: TRBV5-1; clone_size: .; j_call: TRBJ2-5
cdr3_aa: CASSQVLVRSGGGNEQFF; cdr3_nt: TGCGCCAGCAGCCAAGTGTTGGTCAGGAGCGGGGGGGGCAATGAGCAGTTCTTC; d_call: TRBD2; v_call: TRBV4-1; clone_size: .; j_call: TRBJ2-1
cdr3_aa: CASSGTSTDTQYF; cdr3_nt: TGCGCCAGCAGCGGGACAAGCACAGATACGCAGTATTTT; d_call: .; v_call: TRBV5-1; clone_size: .; j_call: TRBJ2-3
cdr3_aa: CASSLAGGPYEQYF; cdr3_nt: TGTGCCAGCAGTTTGGCAGGGGGGCCCTACGAGCAGTACTTC; d_call: .; v_call: TRBV28; clone_size: .; j_call: TRBJ2-7
cdr3_aa: CASSSPRDRLRYGYTF; cdr3_nt: TGTGCCAGCAGCTCGCCCCGGGACAGGCTACGCTATGGCTACACCTTC; d_call: TRBD1; v_call: TRBV11-2; clone_size: .; j_call: TRBJ1-2
cdr3_aa: CASSLAGGFYEQYF; cdr3_nt: TGCGCCAGCAGCTTGGCAGGGGGGTTCTACGAGCAGTACTTC; d_call: .; v_call: TRBV5-1; clone_size: .; j_call: TRBJ2-7
cdr3_aa: CASSTRGGYWDEQFF; cdr3_nt: TGTGCCAGCAGTACCCGCGGGGGCTACTGGGATGAGCAGTTCTTC; d_call: .; v_call: TRBV27; clone_size: .; j_call: TRBJ2-1
cdr3_aa: CASRLGGTGGYTF; cdr3_nt: TGTGCAAGTCGCTTAGGAGGGACTGGCGGCTACACCTTC; d_call: .; v_call: TRBV12-2; clone_size: .; j_call: TRBJ1-2
cdr3_aa: CASGGGAADTQYF; cdr3_nt: TGTGCCAGCGGCGGGGGGGCCGCAGATACGCAGTATTTT; d_call: TRBD2; v_call: TRBV6-5; clone_size: .; j_call: TRBJ2-3
cdr3_aa: CASSYREIDTQYF; cdr3_nt: TGTGCCAGCAGCTACCGAGAGATCGATACGCAGTATTTT; d_call: .; v_call: TRBV27; clone_size: .; j_call: TRBJ2-3
cdr3_aa: CASSLGGSAGVHEQYF; cdr3_nt: TGTGCCAGCAGCTTAGGCGGGTCGGCAGGGGTCCACGAGCAGTACTTC; d_call: .; v_call: TRBV7-2; clone_size: .; j_call: TRBJ2-7
cdr3_aa: CATSRSWTQYF; cdr3_nt: TGTGCCACCAGCAGAAGCTGGACCCAGTACTTC; d_call: .; v_call: TRBV15; clone_size: .; j_call: TRBJ2-5
cdr3_aa: CAWSKPGGIYQPQHF; cdr3_nt: TGTGCCTGGAGTAAGCCAGGGGGCATCTATCAGCCCCAGCATTTT; d_call: TRBD1; v_call: TRBV30; clone_size: once; j_call: TRBJ1-5
cdr3_aa: CASSYLWGIPNTGELFF; cdr3_nt: TGTGCCAGCAGTTATCTCTGGGGCATTCCGAACACCGGGGAGCTGTTTTTT; d_call: .; v_call: TRBV6-2/TRBV6-3; clone_size: .; j_call: TRBJ2-2
cdr3_aa: CASSLVLGLPNEKLFF; cdr3_nt: TGTGCCAGCAGCTTAGTACTGGGACTGCCTAATGAAAAACTGTTTTTT; d_call: .; v_call: TRBV11-2; clone_size: once; j_call: TRBJ1-4
cdr3_aa: CASSSRGGTPTGELFF; cdr3_nt: TGTGCCAGCAGCTCCCGCGGGGGGACGCCCACCGGGGAGCTGTTTTTT; d_call: TRBD2; v_call: TRBV7-6; clone_size: once; j_call: TRBJ2-2
cdr3_aa: CASSRRLNTEAFF; cdr3_nt: TGTGCCAGTAGCAGGAGGTTGAACACTGAAGCTTTCTTT; d_call: .; v_call: TRBV19; clone_size: .; j_call: TRBJ1-1
cdr3_aa: CASSPNRGLHTGELFF; cdr3_nt: TGTGCCAGTAGTCCTAACAGGGGACTTCACACCGGGGAGCTGTTTTTT; d_call: .; v_call: TRBV19; clone_size: .; j_call: TRBJ2-2
cdr3_aa: CASGQGVKETQYF; cdr3_nt: TGTGCCAGCGGACAGGGTGTTAAAGAGACCCAGTACTTC; d_call: TRBD1; v_call: TRBV7-8; clone_size: .; j_call: TRBJ2-5
cdr3_aa: CASSDEGGGFYGYTF; cdr3_nt: TGTGCCAGCAGTGACGAAGGGGGGGGCTTCTATGGCTACACCTTC; d_call: .; v_call: TRBV6-4; clone_size: .; j_call: TRBJ1-2
cdr3_aa: CASSSPRRDRVHSPLHF; cdr3_nt: TGTGCCAGCAGTTCACCCAGGCGGGACAGGGTTCATTCACCCCTCCACTTT; d_call: TRBD1; v_call: TRBV27; clone_size: .; j_call: TRBJ1-6
cdr3_aa: CASSPTGGLSEQYF; cdr3_nt: TGTGCCAGCTCACCCACGGGGGGTCTCTCGGAGCAGTACTTC; d_call: TRBD2; v_call: TRBV18; clone_size: .; j_call: TRBJ2-7
cdr3_aa: CASSPQDLPSYEQYF; cdr3_nt: TGTGCCAGCAGCCCACAGGACCTTCCCTCCTACGAGCAGTACTTC; d_call: .; v_call: TRBV13; clone_size: .; j_call: TRBJ2-7
cdr3_aa: CSVERGGSTDTQYF; cdr3_nt: TGCAGCGTGGAGCGGGGGGGAAGCACAGATACGCAGTATTTT; d_call: TRBD2; v_call: TRBV29-1; clone_size: .; j_call: TRBJ2-3
cdr3_aa: CASSYNRRTGSFVEQFF; cdr3_nt: TGTGCCAGCAGTTACAATCGGAGGACAGGGAGCTTCGTTGAGCAGTTCTTC; d_call: TRBD1; v_call: TRBV6-2/TRBV6-3; clone_size: .; j_call: TRBJ2-1
cdr3_aa: CASSYSGTYNEQFF; cdr3_nt: TGTGCCAGCAGTTATTCCGGGACATACAATGAGCAGTTCTTC; d_call: .; v_call: TRBV6-5; clone_size: .; j_call: TRBJ2-1
cdr3_aa: CASSLGERNNEQFF; cdr3_nt: TGCGCCAGCAGCTTGGGGGAGAGGAACAATGAGCAGTTCTTC; d_call: .; v_call: TRBV5-1; clone_size: .; j_call: TRBJ2-1
cdr3_aa: CASSQAGSYTDTQYF; cdr3_nt: TGCGCCAGCAGCCAAGCGGGGAGTTACACAGATACGCAGTATTTT; d_call: .; v_call: TRBV4-1; clone_size: .; j_call: TRBJ2-3
cdr3_aa: CASKLASSADTQYF; cdr3_nt: TGTGCCAGCAAACTCGCATCATCTGCAGATACGCAGTATTTT; d_call: .; v_call: TRBV6-6; clone_size: .; j_call: TRBJ2-3
cdr3_aa: CASMGQGTKETQYF; cdr3_nt: TGTGCCAGCATGGGACAGGGTACCAAAGAGACCCAGTACTTC; d_call: TRBD1; v_call: TRBV28; clone_size: .; j_call: TRBJ2-5
cdr3_aa: CAISEPRGANVLTF; cdr3_nt: TGTGCCATCAGTGAACCGAGAGGGGCCAACGTCCTGACTTTC; d_call: .; v_call: TRBV10-3; clone_size: .; j_call: TRBJ2-6
cdr3_aa: CASTPGLPRYGYTF; cdr3_nt: TGTGCCAGCACTCCGGGTCTACCTCGGTATGGCTACACCTTC; d_call: .; v_call: TRBV6-5; clone_size: .; j_call: TRBJ1-2
cdr3_aa: CASSTDTAYGYTF; cdr3_nt: TGTGCCAGCAGTACTGATACAGCCTATGGCTACACCTTC; d_call: .; v_call: TRBV11-2; clone_size: few; j_call: TRBJ1-2
cdr3_aa: CAWSVRRTEGYTF; cdr3_nt: TGTGCCTGGAGTGTCCGACGGACAGAAGGCTACACCTTC; d_call: .; v_call: TRBV30; clone_size: .; j_call: TRBJ1-2
cdr3_aa: CASSLPGISSGNTIYF; cdr3_nt: TGTGCCAGCAGCTTACCAGGGATCTCCTCTGGAAACACCATATATTTT; d_call: .; v_call: TRBV11-2; clone_size: once; j_call: TRBJ1-3
cdr3_aa: CASSLTPGPLNYGYTF; cdr3_nt: TGTGCCAGCAGCTTAACCCCAGGCCCCCTTAACTATGGCTACACCTTC; d_call: .; v_call: TRBV7-3; clone_size: .; j_call: TRBJ1-2
cdr3_aa: CASSASRHANEQFF; cdr3_nt: TGTGCCAGCAGCGCATCTCGACACGCCAATGAGCAGTTCTTC; d_call: .; v_call: TRBV9; clone_size: .; j_call: TRBJ2-1
cdr3_aa: CATRGTGGSYGYTF; cdr3_nt: TGTGCCACCAGGGGGACGGGAGGGAGCTATGGCTACACCTTC; d_call: TRBD1; v_call: TRBV6-5; clone_size: .; j_call: TRBJ1-2
cdr3_aa: CASSSLLAGGPGELFF; cdr3_nt: TGTGCCAGCAGTTCCCTACTAGCGGGGGGGCCGGGGGAGCTGTTTTTT; d_call: TRBD2; v_call: TRBV27; clone_size: many; j_call: TRBJ2-2
cdr3_aa: CSVVKRLNTEAFF; cdr3_nt: TGCAGCGTTGTTAAACGGTTGAACACTGAAGCTTTCTTT; d_call: .; v_call: TRBV29-1; clone_size: .; j_call: TRBJ1-1
cdr3_aa: CASSPGGYGYTF; cdr3_nt: TGTGCCAGCAGTCCAGGGGGGTATGGCTACACCTTC; d_call: TRBD1; v_call: TRBV5-4; clone_size: few; j_call: TRBJ1-2
cdr3_aa: CASRNLDRGGGYTF; cdr3_nt: TGTGCCAGCAGAAACCTTGACAGGGGCGGAGGCTACACCTTC; d_call: TRBD1; v_call: TRBV6-5; clone_size: .; j_call: TRBJ1-2
cdr3_aa: CASSQYRETRTGNTIYF; cdr3_nt: TGTGCCAGCAGCCAATACAGGGAAACACGAACTGGAAACACCATATATTTT; d_call: .; v_call: TRBV3-1/TRBV3-2; clone_size: .; j_call: TRBJ1-3
cdr3_aa: CASSLHRGSGNTIYF; cdr3_nt: TGCGCCAGCAGCCTTCATAGGGGATCTGGAAACACCATATATTTT; d_call: .; v_call: TRBV4-1; clone_size: .; j_call: TRBJ1-3
cdr3_aa: CASGRGTGAMNTEAFF; cdr3_nt: TGTGCTAGTGGCCGCGGGACAGGGGCAATGAACACTGAAGCTTTCTTT; d_call: TRBD1; v_call: TRBV12-5; clone_size: .; j_call: TRBJ1-1
cdr3_aa: CASSQTGTGNYGYTF; cdr3_nt: TGTGCCAGCAGCCAGACTGGGACAGGGAACTATGGCTACACCTTC; d_call: TRBD1; v_call: TRBV3-1/TRBV3-2; clone_size: .; j_call: TRBJ1-2
cdr3_aa: CASSIETRNYGYTF; cdr3_nt: TGTGCCAGTAGTATCGAGACAAGAAACTATGGCTACACCTTC; d_call: .; v_call: TRBV19; clone_size: .; j_call: TRBJ1-2
cdr3_aa: CASSLDAGTNYGYTF; cdr3_nt: TGTGCCAGCAGCTTGGATGCAGGGACTAACTATGGCTACACCTTC; d_call: .; v_call: TRBV7-3; clone_size: .; j_call: TRBJ1-2
cdr3_aa: CASSLDNIYNEQFF; cdr3_nt: TGTGCCAGCAGCTTGGATAATATTTACAATGAGCAGTTCTTC; d_call: .; v_call: TRBV5-5; clone_size: .; j_call: TRBJ2-1
cdr3_aa: CATSDLGTGNNEQFF; cdr3_nt: TGTGCCACCAGTGATTTAGGGACAGGGAATAATGAGCAGTTCTTC; d_call: TRBD1; v_call: TRBV24-1; clone_size: .; j_call: TRBJ2-1
cdr3_aa: CASSDPLQGRTEAFF; cdr3_nt: TGTGCCAGCAGCGACCCTTTACAGGGAAGAACTGAAGCTTTCTTT; d_call: .; v_call: TRBV5-4; clone_size: .; j_call: TRBJ1-1
cdr3_aa: CASSQTENYGYTF; cdr3_nt: TGTGCCAGCAGTCAGACAGAGAACTATGGCTACACCTTC; d_call: .; v_call: TRBV27; clone_size: .; j_call: TRBJ1-2